The next 23 T cell receptor beta chains were all read from a single sample in a study of T cell changes during pregnancy in multiple sclerosis. Clones were read by immunoSEQ multiplex PCR, and TCRdb kept only the in-frame ones, dropping some. The profile shows approximately 43,000 clones, 80% to 95% of them singletons. The source material was CD8+ T cells from peripheral blood mononuclear cells, sampled in the first trimester of pregnancy. These receptors were obtained from a female donor with multiple sclerosis, enrolled in a pregnancy study.

The CDR3 DNA reads as TGTGCCAGCGCAGATTCATCCGGGGAGCTGTTTTTT. It translates to CASADSSGELFF. The V gene is TRBV7-2, the J gene TRBJ2-2; D is ambiguous. The germline V and J ends were trimmed by 8 bases and 6 bases, with 10 bases remaining between them. The V gene's germline CDR1 is SGHTA and CDR2 FQGNSA. This CDR3 contains 12 residues.

V is TRBV27 and J is TRBJ2-7, with D possibly matching TRBD1 (7 bases). The CDR3 is 13 amino acids. Germline lookup yields CDR1 MNHEY and CDR2 SMNVEV (reference sequence). Trimming took off 8 bases at V and 2 bases at J, with 13 bases between the two ends. CDR3 region: CASGAGGTYEQYF. The CDR3 nucleotides are TGTGCCAGCGGGGCAGGGGGGACCTACGAGCAGTACTTC.

A remark on this clone: The sample has other DNA sequences that encode this CDR3 too. The J gene is TRBJ2-1, the V gene TRBV19; a weak D match, TRBD2 (6 bases). The CDR3 is 15 amino acids. V was trimmed by 3 bases and J by 0 bases, leaving 9 bases between them. The germline V gene has CDR1 LNHDA and CDR2 SQIVND (reference sequence). The CDR3 DNA reads TGTGCCAGTAGTATCGCGGGAAGCTCCTACAATGAGCAGTTCTTC. This sequence encodes CASSIAGSSYNEQFF.

The chain employs TRBV27 and TRBJ2-7, with a weak D call TRBD2 (5 bases). This CDR3 region has 13 residues. V was shortened by 2 bases and J by 6 bases, with 11 bases between the two germline ends. Germline V CDR1 and CDR2: MNHEY, SMNVEV (reference sequence). The CDR3 spells CASSLLAGLEQYF. Here the CDR3 DNA reads TGTGCCAGCAGTTTACTAGCAGGTCTCGAGCAGTACTTC.

The gene calls are TRBV5-1 and TRBJ1-5; 10 bases agree with TRBD1. Germline V gene lookup returns CDR1 SGHRS and CDR2 YFSETQ. The trim removed 4 bases at V and 6 bases at J, leaving 4 bases unmatched. The CDR3 is made up of 14 amino acids. For the CDR3, the DNA is TGCGCCAGCAGCCCGGACAGGGGGACTCAGCCCCAGCATTTT. Protein: CASSPDRGTQPQHF.

CDR3 bases: TGCGCCAGCAGCCCCGGGACTAGCGGGACCTACGAGCAGTACTTC. This codes for CASSPGTSGTYEQYF. The V gene is TRBV10-2, the J gene TRBJ2-7, with TRBD2 matching over 13 bases. The V gene end was trimmed by 6 bases and the J gene end by 2 bases; junction bases not matched to a gene: 4. Germline assignment: CDR1 WSHSY and CDR2 SAAADI. CDR3 length: 15 amino acids.

V gene TRBV6-5 combines with J gene TRBJ1-2, with 9 positions matching TRBD1. Germline V gene lookup returns CDR1 MNHEY and CDR2 SVGAGI. This CDR3 contains 15 residues. V lost 2 bases, J lost 8 bases, and 9 bases stayed unmatched. CDR3 sequence reads: CASSYPIGTGYGYTF. CDR3 DNA: TGTGCCAGCAGTTACCCCATCGGGACAGGGTACGGCTACACCTTC.

The gene calls are TRBV29-1 and TRBJ2-5; a weak D match, TRBD1 (5 bases). The germline V and J ends were trimmed by 4 bases and 8 bases, with 11 bases remaining between them. The CDR3 has 11 amino acids. Germline-derived CDR1 and CDR2 are SQVTM and ANQGSEA. CDR3 region: CSVATVRTQYF. The CDR3, as DNA: TGCAGCGTTGCGACAGTTAGAACCCAGTACTTC.

The chain is built from TRBV5-5 and TRBJ2-7; D might be TRBD2 (7 bases). Germline V CDR1 and CDR2: SGHKS, YYEKEE (reference sequence). Trimming left V 4 bases short and J 4 bases short, with 24 bases between. This CDR3 has 17 residues. CDR3 bases: TGTGCCAGCAGCCAACTACCGGGGGCAGGGGAGGGGTACGAGCAGTACTTC. Translation gives CASSQLPGAGEGYEQYF.

The chain couples TRBV27 to TRBJ1-2, with 7 bases that match TRBD1. The CDR3 contains 13 residues. V shed 5 bases, J shed 5 bases, and the junction held 5 bases outside the gene matches. Germline V CDR1 and CDR2: MNHEY, SMNVEV (reference sequence). The CDR3 protein is CASSPTGLYGYTF. CDR3 nucleotide sequence: TGTGCCAGCAGTCCGACAGGGCTGTATGGCTACACCTTC.

Points on this clone: This sample also contains other DNA sequences that code for the same CDR3. The chain employs TRBV6-6 and TRBJ2-1; 10 nucleotides align to TRBD1. From germline, CDR1 is MNHNY and CDR2 SVGAGI (reference sequence). CDR3 length equals 14 residues. The V gene end was trimmed by 5 bases and the J gene end by 6 bases; junction bases not matched to a gene: 4. CDR3 residues: CASSRQGAFNEQFF. CDR3 DNA sequence: TGTGCCAGCAGTCGACAGGGGGCGTTCAATGAGCAGTTCTTC.

The CDR3, as DNA: TGTGCCAGCAGTGGGGGGGGACAGGGACGCGAGCAGTACTTC. Amino acid sequence: CASSGGGQGREQYF. The rearrangement links TRBV27 to TRBJ2-7, with 9 bases that match TRBD1. The germline gives CDR1 MNHEY, CDR2 SMNVEV (reference sequence). V shed 5 bases, J shed 6 bases, and the junction held 8 bases outside the gene matches. The CDR3 consists of 14 residues.

V gene TRBV4-2 combines with J gene TRBJ2-7; TRBD2 might be the D (7 bases). This CDR3 spans 13 amino acids. V was pared by 8 bases and J by 2 bases, with 13 bases between. Per germline, CDR1 LGHNA and CDR2 YNFKEQ. Written as DNA, the CDR3 is TGTGCCAGCGGGGGGGCGGGGGCCTACGAGCAGTACTTC. Translated, it gives CASGGAGAYEQYF.

This chain links TRBV5-1 with TRBJ2-7; D remains unclear. Trimming took off 5 bases at V and 4 bases at J, with 13 bases between the two ends. In germline, CDR1 is SGHRS, CDR2 YFSETQ. This CDR3 is 13 amino acids long. The CDR3 region has the DNA TGCGCCAGCAGATTCACACCTTCGTACGAGCAGTACTTC. This gives the protein CASRFTPSYEQYF.

The V gene is TRBV29-1, the J gene TRBJ1-5; D gene unclear. The V and J ends lost 6 bases and 5 bases respectively, with 5 bases between them. Germline-derived CDR1 and CDR2 are SQVTM and ANQGSEA. The CDR3 sequence is 10 residues long. The CDR3 spells CSVDYQPQHF. The CDR3 DNA sequence: TGCAGCGTAGACTATCAGCCCCAGCATTTT. Looking up the rest from reference TRBV29-1 and TRBJ1-5 gives the full variable domain: SAVISQKPSRDICQRGTSLTIQCQVDSQVTMMFWYRQQPGQSLTLIATANQGSEATYESGFVIDKFPISRPNLTFSTLTVSNMSPEDSSIYLCSVDYQPQHFGDGTRLSIL.

This CDR3 is CASSLVGAAHNEQFF. CDR3 in DNA: TGCGCCAGCAGCTTGGTAGGGGCAGCCCACAATGAGCAGTTCTTC. This chain connects TRBV5-1 to TRBJ2-1, with D possibly matching TRBD1 (5 bases). The CDR3 runs 15 residues. Germline CDR1 SGHRS, CDR2 YFSETQ. V was cut by 0 bases and J by 5 bases, with 12 bases left in between.

The V call is TRBV5-4, the J call TRBJ2-3; 14 nucleotides agree with TRBD2. V was pared by 3 bases and J by 0 bases, with 3 bases of the junction left unmatched. Germline assignment: CDR1 SGHNT and CDR2 YYREEE (reference sequence). CDR3 length equals 17 residues. The DNA of the CDR3 is TGTGCCAGCAGCTGGGGACTAGCGGGGGCCAGCACAGATACGCAGTATTTT. Protein product: CASSWGLAGASTDTQYF. Full variable domain (outside the CDR3, taken from reference TRBV5-4 and TRBJ2-3): ETGVTQSPTHLIKTRGQQVTLRCSSQSGHNTVSWYQQALGQGPQFIFQYYREEENGRGNFPPRFSGLQFPNYSSELNVNALELDDSALYLCASSWGLAGASTDTQYFGPGTRLTVL.

A single count supports this clone. The V and J genes are TRBV14 and TRBJ2-7; perhaps TRBD1 as D (5 bases). This CDR3 region has 15 residues. The ends were cut back, 0 bases at V and 7 bases at J, with 16 bases in the middle. The germline CDR1 and CDR2 sequences are SGHDN and FVKESK. Written as DNA, the CDR3 is TGTGCCAGCAGCCAAGAGCTGGGCAGGGTGGGAGAGCAGTACTTC. Its translation is CASSQELGRVGEQYF.

This chain uses TRBV29-1 with TRBJ2-7; possible D gene TRBD1, 6 bases. This CDR3 is built from 14 residues. Germline-derived CDR1 and CDR2 are SQVTM and ANQGSEA. V lost 0 bases, J lost 1 base, and 10 bases lay in between. The CDR3 here is CSVEEQGLSYEQYF. The CDR3 DNA follows: TGCAGCGTTGAAGAACAGGGATTATCCTACGAGCAGTACTTC.

The rearrangement uses TRBV19 and TRBJ1-2; 7 bases fit TRBD1. Trimming removed 1 base from V and 4 bases from J; junction bases left unmatched: 9. The CDR3 totals 16 residues. Germline values: CDR1 LNHDA, CDR2 SQIVND (reference sequence). The CDR3 region is CASSIGGDWDSYGYTF. DNA for the CDR3: TGTGCCAGTAGTATAGGGGGAGATTGGGACAGCTATGGCTACACCTTC.

This clone has a single count. The V call is TRBV4-1, the J call TRBJ1-1, with D possibly being TRBD1 (5 bases). This CDR3 is 15 amino acids long. Trimming removed 2 bases from V and 2 bases from J, with 12 bases in between. Per the germline V gene, CDR1 is MGHRA and CDR2 is YSYEKL. Here the CDR3 DNA reads TGCGCCAGCAGCCAAACACCGGGACTTAACACTGAAGCTTTCTTT. Residues: CASSQTPGLNTEAFF.

In its sample, this clone was seen a few times. V and J are TRBV4-3 and TRBJ2-2; D might be TRBD2 (6 bases). Trimming pared 4 bases from V and 5 bases from J, leaving 8 bases between. The germline CDR1 and CDR2 sequences are LGHNA and YSLEER. The CDR3 runs to 13 residues. CDR3 bases: TGCGCCAGCAGCCCGGAGGGGACCGGGGAGCTGTTTTTT. It yields the protein CASSPEGTGELFF.

The chain combines TRBV27 with TRBJ2-7; D is perhaps TRBD2 (6 bases). The CDR3 is 14 residues long. With 4 bases removed from V and 0 bases from J, the gap between germline ends came to 10 bases. Per germline, CDR1 MNHEY and CDR2 SMNVEV (reference sequence). As DNA, the CDR3 is TGTGCCAGCAGTTCTAGCGCTAACTCCTACGAGCAGTACTTC. Translation: CASSSSANSYEQYF.